Described below is a single T cell receptor beta chain sequence and its context. What it binds is unknown. V lost 0 bases to trimming and J lost 6 bases, with 6 bases between them. The CDR3 consists of 13 residues. Germline V gene lookup returns CDR1 MNHEY and CDR2 SVGAGI. This entry belongs to a study of cytomegalovirus exposure and HLA in healthy donors. Broader study findings: While the bulk of TCR sequences proved rare, some public TCRs turned up in many donors.

PCR involved 60 Vbeta and 13 Jbeta primers. Sequencing used immunoSEQ multiplex PCR; TCRdb keeps in-frame clones, though not all of them. The table includes fewer than 200,000 clones, about three quarters detected once. Sequencing was carried out using PBMCs. This sequence joins TRBV6-5 and TRBJ1-5; the D is unclear. The TCR sequence derives from a woman in her thirties or forties in good health and CMV-seropositive. CDR3 protein: CASSYSFGQPQHF. The CDR3, as DNA: TGTGCCAGCAGTTACTCTTTCGGTCAGCCCCAGCATTTT.